Listed below are T cell receptor beta chains from one sample, sequenced in a study of patients and donors after allogeneic stem cell transplantation. TCRdb fed the RT-PCR reads into MiXCR, producing one record per CDR3 protein. The top ten hold 9% to 10% of the sample, which has 2,400 or so distinct CDR3 sequences, roughly 8.7% seen once. The sequenced sample consisted of blood, either unsorted or a sorted T cell fraction (not recorded which). All receptors derive from a human donor who was either an allogeneic HSCT recipient or a stem cell or donor lymphocyte infusion donor (not recorded which). It is not recorded whose cells these are; they may come from a transplant donor. Each CDR3 is given with its conserved first and last residue. The order of the fields is clone size, V gene, D gene, J gene, CDR3 DNA, CDR3 protein. A D gene is named only where the DNA matches it firmly. Part of the rows lack a size; the others show once, few, many or a class for expanded clones.

clone_size: large; v_call: TRBV7-2; d_call: -; j_call: TRBJ1-5; cdr3_nt: TGTGCCAGCAGCTTAAATTGGGGCAGCAATCAGCCCCAGCATTTT; cdr3_aa: CASSLNWGSNQPQHF
clone_size: few; v_call: TRBV28; d_call: -; j_call: TRBJ2-5; cdr3_nt: TGTGCCAGCAGGGGGACTTTCCAAGAGACCCAGTACTTC; cdr3_aa: CASRGTFQETQYF
clone_size: -; v_call: TRBV4-2; d_call: -; j_call: TRBJ1-2; cdr3_nt: TGTGCCAGCAGTCAGGGTCGGGACTATGGCTACACCTTC; cdr3_aa: CASSQGRDYGYTF
clone_size: -; v_call: TRBV12-5; d_call: -; j_call: TRBJ2-5; cdr3_nt: TGTGCTAGTGGTCCCTCCGACAGGCAAGAGACCCAGTACTTC; cdr3_aa: CASGPSDRQETQYF
clone_size: -; v_call: TRBV11-2; d_call: -; j_call: TRBJ1-1; cdr3_nt: TGTGCCAGCAGTCAACAGGGGAACACTGAAGCTTTCTTT; cdr3_aa: CASSQQGNTEAFF
clone_size: -; v_call: TRBV11-3; d_call: -; j_call: TRBJ1-1; cdr3_nt: TGTGCCAGCAGCTTCTCCGTGAACACTGAAGCTTTCTTT; cdr3_aa: CASSFSVNTEAFF
clone_size: -; v_call: TRBV5-1; d_call: -; j_call: TRBJ2-1; cdr3_nt: TGCGCCAGCAGCTCCAGGATCCGGGATGAGCAGTTCTTC; cdr3_aa: CASSSRIRDEQFF
clone_size: few; v_call: TRBV6-5; d_call: -; j_call: TRBJ2-7; cdr3_nt: TGTGCCAGCAGGAGGACAGTCTACGAGCAGTACTTC; cdr3_aa: CASRRTVYEQYF
clone_size: -; v_call: TRBV24-1; d_call: -; j_call: TRBJ2-2; cdr3_nt: TGTGCCACCAGTGAGGGGACCGGGACGGACTTCACCGGGGAGCTGTTTTTT; cdr3_aa: CATSEGTGTDFTGELFF
clone_size: -; v_call: TRBV6-6; d_call: -; j_call: TRBJ2-1; cdr3_nt: TGTGCCAGCAGCGATGGGGCGGTTGGTTACAATGAGCAGTTCTTC; cdr3_aa: CASSDGAVGYNEQFF
clone_size: -; v_call: TRBV11-2; d_call: -; j_call: TRBJ2-7; cdr3_nt: TGTGCCAGCAGCTTAGGTGTACAGAGTAACGAGCAGTACTTC; cdr3_aa: CASSLGVQSNEQYF
clone_size: few; v_call: TRBV10-2; d_call: TRBD1; j_call: TRBJ2-7; cdr3_nt: TGCGCCAGCATGGGGACAGGGACCTACGAGCAGTACTTC; cdr3_aa: CASMGTGTYEQYF
clone_size: -; v_call: TRBV11-2; d_call: TRBD1; j_call: TRBJ2-1; cdr3_nt: TGTGCCAGCAGACAGGGGGCTGGGGGCTCCTACAATGAGCAGTTCTTC; cdr3_aa: CASRQGAGGSYNEQFF
clone_size: large; v_call: TRBV12-3/TRBV12-4; d_call: TRBD2; j_call: TRBJ2-1; cdr3_nt: TGTGCCAGCAGTTTAAGCGGGGAAAATGAGCAGTTCTTC; cdr3_aa: CASSLSGENEQFF
clone_size: -; v_call: TRBV18; d_call: -; j_call: TRBJ2-7; cdr3_nt: TGTGCCAGCTCACCGTCAGAAGCCTACGAGCAGTACTTC; cdr3_aa: CASSPSEAYEQYF
clone_size: -; v_call: TRBV6-2/TRBV6-3; d_call: TRBD1; j_call: TRBJ1-2; cdr3_nt: TGTGCCAGCAGTTACGGAGACAGGGCTTATGGCTACACCTTC; cdr3_aa: CASSYGDRAYGYTF
clone_size: few; v_call: TRBV28; d_call: -; j_call: TRBJ2-7; cdr3_nt: TGTGCCAGCAGTTTATTGGCCGGGGGCGAGCAGTACTTC; cdr3_aa: CASSLLAGGEQYF
clone_size: few; v_call: TRBV7-2; d_call: TRBD1; j_call: TRBJ1-2; cdr3_nt: TGTGCCAGCAGCTCCGACAGGGGGAACTATGGCTACACCTTC; cdr3_aa: CASSSDRGNYGYTF
clone_size: -; v_call: TRBV6-1; d_call: TRBD2; j_call: TRBJ2-5; cdr3_nt: TGTGCCAGCAGTCAACGCGATGGACTAGCGGGAGAGACCCAGTACTTC; cdr3_aa: CASSQRDGLAGETQYF
clone_size: medium-sized; v_call: TRBV3-1; d_call: -; j_call: TRBJ2-1; cdr3_nt: TGTGCCAGCAGTGGGGTGCATGAGCAGTTCTTC; cdr3_aa: CASSGVHEQFF
clone_size: few; v_call: TRBV28; d_call: TRBD1; j_call: TRBJ2-7; cdr3_nt: TGTGCCAGCAGCTCCCCGGCAGGGTCCGGGACAGCGATTAGTTACGAGCAGTACTTC; cdr3_aa: CASSSPAGSGTAISYEQYF
clone_size: -; v_call: TRBV29-1; d_call: TRBD2; j_call: TRBJ2-1; cdr3_nt: TGCAGCGTTAATGGACTAGCGGGAGATCTCGTCGTCTTC; cdr3_aa: CSVNGLAGDLVVF
clone_size: medium-sized; v_call: TRBV20-1; d_call: TRBD1; j_call: TRBJ2-3; cdr3_nt: TGCAGTGCTAGAGATCGGGGACAGCTCACAGATACGCAGTATTTT; cdr3_aa: CSARDRGQLTDTQYF
clone_size: -; v_call: TRBV5-1; d_call: -; j_call: TRBJ1-6; cdr3_nt: TGCGCCAGCAGCTTGGGAGGGGATGGTTCACCCCTCCACTTT; cdr3_aa: CASSLGGDGSPLHF
clone_size: large; v_call: TRBV5-1; d_call: -; j_call: TRBJ2-3; cdr3_nt: TGCGCCAGCAGCCGGGACCAGGTCACAGATACGCAGTATTTT; cdr3_aa: CASSRDQVTDTQYF
clone_size: -; v_call: TRBV4-3; d_call: -; j_call: TRBJ2-3; cdr3_nt: TGCGCCAGCAGCCAAGGGACGTTCCGGAGCACAGATACGCAGTATTTT; cdr3_aa: CASSQGTFRSTDTQYF
clone_size: few; v_call: TRBV28; d_call: -; j_call: TRBJ1-2; cdr3_nt: TGTGCCAGCAGTCGGGCGCAGGGGAACTATGGCTACACCTTC; cdr3_aa: CASSRAQGNYGYTF
clone_size: large; v_call: TRBV7-6; d_call: -; j_call: TRBJ2-7; cdr3_nt: TGTGCCAGCAGCCCGCGGGACTTATCCTACGAGCAGTACTTC; cdr3_aa: CASSPRDLSYEQYF
clone_size: -; v_call: TRBV6-5; d_call: -; j_call: TRBJ2-7; cdr3_nt: TGTGCCAGCAGTTACTCGGCAGGCCCGATGGATGAGCAGTACTTC; cdr3_aa: CASSYSAGPMDEQYF
clone_size: few; v_call: TRBV3-1; d_call: -; j_call: TRBJ2-1; cdr3_nt: TGTGCCAGCAGCCAGGACCTCGGGGAGCAGTTCTTC; cdr3_aa: CASSQDLGEQFF
clone_size: medium-sized; v_call: TRBV10-3; d_call: TRBD2; j_call: TRBJ2-7; cdr3_nt: TGTGCCATCAGACCCAGCGGGAGTGAGCAGTACGAGCAGTACTTC; cdr3_aa: CAIRPSGSEQYEQYF
clone_size: medium-sized; v_call: TRBV2; d_call: TRBD2; j_call: TRBJ2-7; cdr3_nt: TGTGCCAGCAGTGAAAGTCCTAGCGGATACGAGCAGTACTTC; cdr3_aa: CASSESPSGYEQYF
clone_size: -; v_call: TRBV5-6; d_call: -; j_call: TRBJ2-6; cdr3_nt: TGTGCCAGCAGCGCGTACTCTGGGGCCAACGTCCTGACTTTC; cdr3_aa: CASSAYSGANVLTF
clone_size: medium-sized; v_call: TRBV21-1; d_call: -; j_call: TRBJ2-3; cdr3_nt: TGTGCCAGCAAGAATACAGATACGCAGTATTTT; cdr3_aa: CASKNTDTQYF
clone_size: -; v_call: TRBV2; d_call: TRBD2; j_call: TRBJ2-2; cdr3_nt: TGTGCCAGCAGTTATAGCGGGAGCGACACCGGGGAGCTGTTTTTT; cdr3_aa: CASSYSGSDTGELFF
clone_size: -; v_call: TRBV25-1; d_call: -; j_call: TRBJ2-3; cdr3_nt: TGTGCCAGCAGTGAATACCGGTTTGTCACAGATACGCAGTATTTT; cdr3_aa: CASSEYRFVTDTQYF
clone_size: medium-sized; v_call: TRBV20-1; d_call: -; j_call: TRBJ2-7; cdr3_nt: TGCAGTGCTAGAGAGCAGTACAGCCTCTACGAGCAGTACTTC; cdr3_aa: CSAREQYSLYEQYF
clone_size: -; v_call: TRBV29-1; d_call: -; j_call: TRBJ2-3; cdr3_nt: TGCAGCTCCTTGGGTCCAGATACGCAGTATTTT; cdr3_aa: CSSLGPDTQYF
clone_size: medium-sized; v_call: TRBV20-1; d_call: -; j_call: TRBJ2-1; cdr3_nt: TGCAGTGCTGGCACCCACAATGAGCAGTTCTTC; cdr3_aa: CSAGTHNEQFF
clone_size: medium-sized; v_call: TRBV4-2; d_call: -; j_call: TRBJ2-1; cdr3_nt: TGTGCCAGCAGCCAGGAACCGGGACTTCGGAATGAGCAGTTCTTC; cdr3_aa: CASSQEPGLRNEQFF
clone_size: large; v_call: TRBV7-2; d_call: -; j_call: TRBJ2-1; cdr3_nt: TGTGCCAGCAGCAAAGCGGCCACATGGGACAATGAGCAGTTCTTC; cdr3_aa: CASSKAATWDNEQFF
clone_size: -; v_call: TRBV28; d_call: -; j_call: TRBJ2-7; cdr3_nt: TGTGCCAGCAGCCGATTGGGGGAGCAGTACTTC; cdr3_aa: CASSRLGEQYF
clone_size: -; v_call: TRBV7-6; d_call: -; j_call: TRBJ2-3; cdr3_nt: TGTGCCAGCAGCTTAGGATTAGCCACAGATACGCAGTATTTT; cdr3_aa: CASSLGLATDTQYF
clone_size: medium-sized; v_call: TRBV7-2; d_call: TRBD2; j_call: TRBJ2-2; cdr3_nt: TGTGCCAGCAGCTTAAGCGGGGATATGGGCACCGGGGAGCTGTTTTTT; cdr3_aa: CASSLSGDMGTGELFF
clone_size: few; v_call: TRBV27; d_call: TRBD1; j_call: TRBJ1-1; cdr3_nt: TGTGCCAGCACCTCGCGACAGGGTATCACTGAAGCTTTCTTT; cdr3_aa: CASTSRQGITEAFF
clone_size: medium-sized; v_call: TRBV4-2; d_call: -; j_call: TRBJ2-7; cdr3_nt: TGTGCCAGCAGCCAAGAGAGAGAGTACGAGCAGTACTTC; cdr3_aa: CASSQEREYEQYF
clone_size: -; v_call: TRBV19; d_call: -; j_call: TRBJ1-6; cdr3_nt: TGTGCCAGTAGTATGGACCGCAAAGCGGCCCTCCACTTT; cdr3_aa: CASSMDRKAALHF
clone_size: large; v_call: TRBV7-3; d_call: -; j_call: TRBJ2-7; cdr3_nt: TGTGCCAGCAGCTTAACGTCTTCTCATCGGGAGCAGTACTTC; cdr3_aa: CASSLTSSHREQYF
clone_size: medium-sized; v_call: TRBV6-6; d_call: -; j_call: TRBJ2-7; cdr3_nt: TGTGCCAGCAGTCCGTTCGGGGGAGGATACGAGCAGTACTTC; cdr3_aa: CASSPFGGGYEQYF
clone_size: -; v_call: TRBV11-2; d_call: -; j_call: TRBJ2-1; cdr3_nt: TGTGCCAGCAGCTTAGTTGGGGGTAAGGATGAGCAGTTCTTC; cdr3_aa: CASSLVGGKDEQFF
clone_size: medium-sized; v_call: TRBV6-2/TRBV6-3; d_call: TRBD2; j_call: TRBJ2-4; cdr3_nt: TGTGCCAGCAAACTAGCGGGAGTTAACATTCAGTACTTC; cdr3_aa: CASKLAGVNIQYF
clone_size: few; v_call: TRBV29-1; d_call: -; j_call: TRBJ2-2; cdr3_nt: TGCAGCGTAGTAGCGAACACCGGGGAGCTGTTTTTT; cdr3_aa: CSVVANTGELFF
clone_size: medium-sized; v_call: TRBV4-2; d_call: -; j_call: TRBJ2-3; cdr3_nt: TGTGCCAGCAGCCAAGGTCAACGCACAGATACGCAGTATTTT; cdr3_aa: CASSQGQRTDTQYF
clone_size: medium-sized; v_call: TRBV7-9; d_call: TRBD1; j_call: TRBJ2-7; cdr3_nt: TGTGCCAGCAGCTTAGAGAGACAGGGAAGGAACGAGCAGTACTTC; cdr3_aa: CASSLERQGRNEQYF